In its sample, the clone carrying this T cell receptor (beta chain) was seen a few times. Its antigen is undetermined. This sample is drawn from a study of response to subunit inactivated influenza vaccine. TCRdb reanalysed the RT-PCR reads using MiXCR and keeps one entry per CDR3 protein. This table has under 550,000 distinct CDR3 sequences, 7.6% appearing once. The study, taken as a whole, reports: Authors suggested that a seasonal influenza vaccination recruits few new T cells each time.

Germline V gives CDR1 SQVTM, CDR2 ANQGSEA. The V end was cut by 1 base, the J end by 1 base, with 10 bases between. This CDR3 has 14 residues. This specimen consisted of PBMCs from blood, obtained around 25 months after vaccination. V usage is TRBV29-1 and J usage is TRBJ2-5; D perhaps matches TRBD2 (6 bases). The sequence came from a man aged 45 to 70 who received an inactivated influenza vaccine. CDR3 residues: CSVEGRGFQETQYF. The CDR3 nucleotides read TGCAGCGTTGAAGGGCGGGGATTCCAAGAGACCCAGTACTTC.